This T cell receptor (beta chain) was sequenced in a study of OX40 agonist ivuxolimab in advanced cancers. Study context: Participants could have had prior anti-PD-1, anti-PD-L1 or anti-CTLA-4 therapy, and roughly 39% had some. Three partial responders included one hepatocellular carcinoma patient and two cutaneous melanoma patients.

With respect to this clone: Its antigen is currently unknown.

Method: immunoSEQ multiplex PCR; TCRdb's copy keeps in-frame clones and lacks some. The sample holds tens of thousands of clones, about nine tenths seen once. Study-wide findings and caveats: CD4+ and CD8+ T cells in blood underwent clonal expansion by week 6 at 0.1 to 3.0 mg/kg. Expanded clones belonging to CD8+ T cells outnumbered, on average, those of CD4+.

The receptor was derived from an adult with an advanced solid tumor such as melanoma, head and neck, liver or kidney cancer. This material consisted of CD4+ or CD8+ T cells sorted from blood, taken in a trial of the OX40 agonist ivuxolimab.

The CDR3 region is CASSEERQGVDEQYF. The CDR3 DNA follows: TGTGCCAGCAGTGAGGAACGACAGGGAGTGGACGAGCAGTACTTC. The chain employs TRBV2 and TRBJ2-7, with 7 bases lining up with TRBD1. In germline, CDR1 is SNHLY, CDR2 FYNNEI. V gave up 3 bases and J gave up 5 bases; unmatched junction bases: 10. CDR3 length: 15 amino acids. Together with reference TRBV2 and TRBJ2-7, the CDR3 gives the full variable domain: EPEVTQTPSHQVTQMGQEVILRCVPISNHLYFYWYRQILGQKVEFLVSFYNNEISEKSEIFDDQFSVERPDGSNFTLKIRSTKLEDSAMYFCASSEERQGVDEQYFGPGTRLTVT.